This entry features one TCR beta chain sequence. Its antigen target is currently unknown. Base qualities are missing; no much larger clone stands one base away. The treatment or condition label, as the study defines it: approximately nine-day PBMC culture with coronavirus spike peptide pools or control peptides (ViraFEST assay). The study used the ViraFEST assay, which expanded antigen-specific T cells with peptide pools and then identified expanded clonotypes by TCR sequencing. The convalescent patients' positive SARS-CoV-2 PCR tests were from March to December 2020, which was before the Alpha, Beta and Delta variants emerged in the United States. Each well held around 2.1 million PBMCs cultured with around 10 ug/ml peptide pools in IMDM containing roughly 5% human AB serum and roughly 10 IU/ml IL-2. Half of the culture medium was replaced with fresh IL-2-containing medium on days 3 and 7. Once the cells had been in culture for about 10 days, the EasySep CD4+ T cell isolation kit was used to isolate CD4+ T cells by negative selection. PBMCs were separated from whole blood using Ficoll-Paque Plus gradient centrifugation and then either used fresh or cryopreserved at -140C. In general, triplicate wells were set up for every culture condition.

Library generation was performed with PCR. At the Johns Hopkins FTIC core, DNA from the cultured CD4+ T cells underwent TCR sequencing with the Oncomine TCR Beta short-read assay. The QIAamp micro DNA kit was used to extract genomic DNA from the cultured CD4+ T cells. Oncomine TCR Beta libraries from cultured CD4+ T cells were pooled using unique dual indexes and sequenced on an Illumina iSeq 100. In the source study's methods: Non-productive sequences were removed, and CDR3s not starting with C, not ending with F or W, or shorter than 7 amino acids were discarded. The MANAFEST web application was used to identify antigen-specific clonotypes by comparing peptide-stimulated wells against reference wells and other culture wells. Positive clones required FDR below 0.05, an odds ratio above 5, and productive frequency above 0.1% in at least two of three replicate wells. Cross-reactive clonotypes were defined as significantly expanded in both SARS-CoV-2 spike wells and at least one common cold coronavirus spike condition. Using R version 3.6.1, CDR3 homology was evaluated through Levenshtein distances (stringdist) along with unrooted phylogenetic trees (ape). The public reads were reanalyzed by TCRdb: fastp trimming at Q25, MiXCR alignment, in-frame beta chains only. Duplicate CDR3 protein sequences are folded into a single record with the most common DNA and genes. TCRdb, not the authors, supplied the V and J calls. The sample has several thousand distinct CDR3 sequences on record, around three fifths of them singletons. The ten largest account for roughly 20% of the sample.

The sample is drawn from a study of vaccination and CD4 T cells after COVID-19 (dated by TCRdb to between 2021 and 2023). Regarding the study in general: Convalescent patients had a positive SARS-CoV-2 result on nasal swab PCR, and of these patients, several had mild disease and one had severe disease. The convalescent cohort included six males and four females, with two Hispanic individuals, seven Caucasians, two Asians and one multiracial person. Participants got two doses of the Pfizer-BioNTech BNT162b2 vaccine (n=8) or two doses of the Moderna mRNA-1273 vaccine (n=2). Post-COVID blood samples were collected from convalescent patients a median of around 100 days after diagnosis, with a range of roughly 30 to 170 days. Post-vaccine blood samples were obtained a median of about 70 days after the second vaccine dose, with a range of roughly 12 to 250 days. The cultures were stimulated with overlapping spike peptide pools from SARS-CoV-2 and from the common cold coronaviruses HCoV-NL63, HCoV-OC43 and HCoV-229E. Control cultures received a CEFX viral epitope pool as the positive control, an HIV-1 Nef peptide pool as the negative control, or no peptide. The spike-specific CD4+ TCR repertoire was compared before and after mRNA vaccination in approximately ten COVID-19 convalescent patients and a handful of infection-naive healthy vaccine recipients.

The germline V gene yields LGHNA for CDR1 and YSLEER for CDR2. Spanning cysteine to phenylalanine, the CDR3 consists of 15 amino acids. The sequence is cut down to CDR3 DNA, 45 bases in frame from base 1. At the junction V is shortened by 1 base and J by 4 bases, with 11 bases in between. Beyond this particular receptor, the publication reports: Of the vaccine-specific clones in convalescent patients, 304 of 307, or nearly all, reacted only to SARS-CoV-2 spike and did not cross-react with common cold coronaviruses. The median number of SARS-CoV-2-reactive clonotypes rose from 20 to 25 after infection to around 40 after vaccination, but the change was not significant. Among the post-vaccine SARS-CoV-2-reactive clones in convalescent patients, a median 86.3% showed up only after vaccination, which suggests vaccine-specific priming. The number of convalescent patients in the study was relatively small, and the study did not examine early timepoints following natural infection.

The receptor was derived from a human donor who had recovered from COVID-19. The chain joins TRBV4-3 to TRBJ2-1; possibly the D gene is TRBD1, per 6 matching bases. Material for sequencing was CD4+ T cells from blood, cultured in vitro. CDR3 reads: CASSQGGLWYNEQFF. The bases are TGCGCCAGCAGCCAAGGGGGGCTCTGGTACAATGAGCAGTTCTTC.